Sequencing of this T cell receptor beta chain was carried out in a study of response to subunit inactivated influenza vaccine. Study observations and caveats: Authors suggested few new T cells are recruited by each seasonal influenza vaccination.

TCRdb re-derived calls from the RT-PCR reads in MiXCR, one entry per CDR3 protein. The sample records roughly 790,000 distinct CDR3 sequences, 21% being singletons. The CDR3 has 13 amino acids. J was trimmed by 11 bases and V by 3 bases; bases with no gene match: 9. Germline loops: CDR1 MNHNS, CDR2 SASEGT. This clonotype was seen only a few times. The target antigen is unknown. The sample in question was PBMCs from blood, obtained roughly 5 days after vaccination. This TCR came from a man in his forties or fifties who received an inactivated influenza vaccine. The rearrangement joins TRBV6-1 to TRBJ1-1; 7 nucleotides match TRBD1. CDR3 sequence (DNA): TGTGCCAGCAGTGAGGTTACCACAGGGGTGGCTTTCTTT. Amino acid sequence: CASSEVTTGVAFF.